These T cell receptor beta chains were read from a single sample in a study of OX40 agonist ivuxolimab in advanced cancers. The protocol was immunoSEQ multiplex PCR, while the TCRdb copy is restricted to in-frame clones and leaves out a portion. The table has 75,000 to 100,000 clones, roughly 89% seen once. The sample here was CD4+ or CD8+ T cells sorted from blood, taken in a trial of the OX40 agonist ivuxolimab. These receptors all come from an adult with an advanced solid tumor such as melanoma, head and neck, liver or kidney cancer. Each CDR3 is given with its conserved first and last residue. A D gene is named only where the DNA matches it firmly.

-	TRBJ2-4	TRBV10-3	TGTGCCATCAGTGAGTCGAATATGCTCCAGACAACCAAAAACATTCAGTACTTC	CAISESNMLQTTKNIQYF
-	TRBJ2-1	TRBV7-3	TGTGCCAGCAGCCTTGGGCGGGCGACGGACAATGAGCAGTTCTTC	CASSLGRATDNEQFF
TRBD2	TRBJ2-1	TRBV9	TGTGCCAGCAGCGTAGTATCTAGCGGGACCTACAATGAGCAGTTCTTC	CASSVVSSGTYNEQFF
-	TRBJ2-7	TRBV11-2	TGTGCCAGCAGCTTAGATTCCGGGACCTCTACCTACGAGCAGTACTTC	CASSLDSGTSTYEQYF
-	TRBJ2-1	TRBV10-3	TGTGCCATCAGTGAGATAGAAGGGGCCTACAATGAGCAGTTCTTC	CAISEIEGAYNEQFF
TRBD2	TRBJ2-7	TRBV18	TGTGCCAGCTCACCTAGCGGGGGACCAGCGGGAGGTTTCTCCTACGAGCAGTACTTC	CASSPSGGPAGGFSYEQYF
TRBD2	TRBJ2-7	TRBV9	TGTGCCAGCAGCCGGACTAGCGGAACCTACGAGCAGTACTTC	CASSRTSGTYEQYF
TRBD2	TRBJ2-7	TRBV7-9	TGTGCCAGCAGCTTAGGGGCGGGAGGGCCCCGGCAGTACTTC	CASSLGAGGPRQYF
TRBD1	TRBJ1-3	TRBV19	TGTGCCAGTAGTACCGGGACAGGCTACCTCAGTCTCTCTGGAAACACCATATATTTT	CASSTGTGYLSLSGNTIYF
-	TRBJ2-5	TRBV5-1	TGCGCCAGCAGGCGGACCACAGGACGCCAAGAGACCCAGTACTTC	CASRRTTGRQETQYF
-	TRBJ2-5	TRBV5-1	TGCGCCAGCAGCCCAGGGTCAGGTGAGACCCAGTACTTC	CASSPGSGETQYF
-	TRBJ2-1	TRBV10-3	TGTGCCATCAGTGAGGCTGGGCAGCCGAATGAGCAGTTCTTC	CAISEAGQPNEQFF